Shown below are 32 T cell receptor beta chains from a single sample sequenced in a study of response to subunit inactivated influenza vaccine (dated by TCRdb to 2017 to 2018). The intended sense of this specimen's time point label: 45 days after influenza vaccine administration. To prepare the library, RT-PCR was applied. Sequencing was performed on an Illumina HiSeq 2500. The raw public data were reprocessed by TCRdb itself: fastp quality trimming at Q25, MiXCR clonotype calling, in-frame beta chains only. Rows merge per CDR3 protein into single entries with the most common DNA and genes. This sample gives about 480,000 distinct CDR3 sequences in total; approximately 9.9% of them show up just once. About 12% of the sample rests with the top ten. Here the sequenced sample was PBMCs from blood, taken 40 to 50 days after vaccination. The receptors originated from a man aged 50 to 59 who received an inactivated influenza vaccine. Donor details come from another sample of the same person, matched by shared clones.

This clonotype showed up just a few times. The chain couples TRBV5-1 to TRBJ1-1, with D perhaps matching TRBD1 (5 bases). The length of the CDR3 is 15 residues. CDR1 SGHRS and CDR2 YFSETQ come from the germline V gene. V was shortened by 0 bases and J by 2 bases, with 11 bases between the two germline ends. The CDR3 loop reads CASSLEGVRNTEAFF. DNA of the CDR3: TGCGCCAGCAGCTTGGAAGGGGTCCGTAACACTGAAGCTTTCTTT.

The chain uses TRBV20-1 and TRBJ2-7; D might be TRBD2 (5 bases). V was pared by 3 bases and J by 0 bases, with 9 bases between. This CDR3 is built from 13 residues. CDR1 and CDR2 from the germline V gene are DFQATT and SNEGSKA (reference sequence). CDR3 protein: CSARIASSYEQYF. The CDR3 DNA reads as TGCAGTGCTAGGATAGCGAGCTCCTACGAGCAGTACTTC.

This chain uses TRBV24-1 with TRBJ2-5; 13 bases map to TRBD2. CDR1 is KGHDR and CDR2 is SFDVKD in the germline V gene. The CDR3 sequence is 15 residues long. V lost 10 bases, J lost 0 bases, and 4 bases stayed unmatched. CDR3 amino acids: CATGLAGAYQETQYF. CDR3 sequence (DNA): TGTGCCACTGGACTAGCGGGGGCCTACCAAGAGACCCAGTACTTC.

The chain links TRBV20-1 to TRBJ2-1, with 8 nucleotides matching TRBD1. J lost 2 bases, V lost 4 bases, and 1 base had no gene match. Germline V gene sequence: CDR1 DFQATT, CDR2 SNEGSKA (reference sequence). This CDR3 has 13 residues. The CDR3 loop is CSATQGAYNEQFF. CDR3 nucleotides: TGCAGTGCTACACAGGGGGCCTACAATGAGCAGTTCTTC.

The chain carries TRBV10-1 and TRBJ2-3; either TRBD1 or TRBD2 may supply D (5 bases each). V shed 3 bases and J shed 1 base, with 11 bases lying between them. This CDR3 comprises 15 residues. CDR1 WNHNN and CDR2 SYGVQD come from the germline V gene (reference sequence). This CDR3 reads CASSESRGGTDTQYF. The CDR3 DNA reads TGCGCCAGCAGTGAATCGAGGGGAGGCACAGATACGCAGTATTTT.

V gene TRBV20-1 combines with J gene TRBJ1-1; possibly TRBD1 for D (6 bases). This CDR3 has 13 residues. Trimming removed 6 bases from V and 1 base from J, with 12 bases in between. CDR1 DFQATT and CDR2 SNEGSKA come from the germline V gene (reference sequence). In DNA form, the CDR3 reads TGCAGTGCGCGACAGGATTCGAACACTGAAGCTTTCTTT. It codes for CSARQDSNTEAFF.

This rearrangement joins TRBV27 to TRBJ2-6; no reliable D call. CDR1 and CDR2 (germline): MNHEY, SMNVEV (reference sequence). This CDR3 region has 17 residues. The V end lost 1 base, the J end lost 3 bases, and 13 bases lay between the germline ends. The CDR3 DNA reads as TGTGCCAGCAGTTTATTGGGCGGAACGTTTGGGGCCAACGTCCTGACTTTC. This gives the protein CASSLLGGTFGANVLTF.

Concerning this clonotype itself: One base away lies a much larger clone, so this may be a sequencing read error. This rearrangement joins TRBV6-2 or TRBV6-3 to TRBJ1-4, with no clear D. Per the germline V gene, CDR1 is MNHEY and CDR2 is SVGEGT. This CDR3 is built from 14 residues. The CDR3: CASSAVLRDEKLLF. The CDR3 bases are TGTGCCAGCAGTGCGGTGCTACGGGATGAAAAACTGCTTTTT.

This clonotype has more than one count but fewer than ten. The chain recombines TRBV4-3 with TRBJ2-4; possibly TRBD2 for D (5 bases). Germline loops: CDR1 LGHNA, CDR2 YSLEER. Trimming pared 0 bases from V and 0 bases from J, leaving 12 bases between. The CDR3 contains 17 residues. The CDR3 reads CASSQDASGLAKNIQYF. CDR3 nucleotide sequence: TGCGCCAGCAGCCAAGATGCGAGCGGACTAGCCAAAAACATTCAGTACTTC.

The rearrangement joins TRBV7-6 to TRBJ2-7, with D unresolved. Per germline, CDR1 SGHVS and CDR2 FNYEAQ. This CDR3 is built from 14 residues. The V gene lost 1 base and the J gene lost 6 bases, with 13 bases spanning the gap. This CDR3 reads CASSLGPGGGEQYF. For the CDR3, the DNA is TGTGCCAGCAGCTTAGGCCCTGGTGGTGGCGAGCAGTACTTC. The entire variable domain, with the rest obtained from reference TRBV7-6 and TRBJ2-7, is as follows: GAGVSQSPRYKVTKRGQDVALRCDPISGHVSLYWYRQALGQGPEFLTYFNYEAQQDKSGLPNDRFSAERPEGSISTLTIQRTEQRDSAMYRCASSLGPGGGEQYFGPGTRLTVT.

V is TRBV6-2 or TRBV6-3 and J is TRBJ2-6; D is unresolved. Germline V gene lookup returns CDR1 MNHEY and CDR2 SVGEGT. The CDR3 extends over 16 amino acids. The V and J ends lost 7 bases and 0 bases respectively, with 13 bases between them. The CDR3 reads CASMKHIGSGANVLTF. The CDR3 DNA sequence: TGTGCCAGCATGAAGCACATCGGCTCTGGGGCCAACGTCCTGACTTTC.

J is TRBJ2-2 and V is TRBV11-2, with TRBD2 matching over 12 bases. J lost 5 bases, V lost 1 base, and 8 bases had no gene match. Germline CDR1 and CDR2: SGHAT and FQNNGV. This CDR3 is 18 amino acids long. Written as DNA, the CDR3 is TGTGCCAGCAGCTTAGTGGCTAGCGGGAGGGCACAAACCGGGGAGCTGTTTTTT. Protein sequence: CASSLVASGRAQTGELFF.

This clonotype was seen many times. The chain combines TRBV5-6 with TRBJ2-5, with a tentative D call TRBD2 (5 bases). V was trimmed by 4 bases and J by 2 bases, leaving 15 bases between them. From germline, CDR1 is SGHDT and CDR2 YYEEEE. The CDR3 totals 15 residues. CDR3 in amino acids: CASSPEASPQETQYF. The CDR3 region has the DNA TGTGCCAGCAGCCCCGAGGCTAGCCCTCAAGAGACCCAGTACTTC. Drawing the rest from reference TRBV5-6 and TRBJ2-5, the complete variable domain is DAGVTQSPTHLIKTRGQQVTLRCSPKSGHDTVSWYQQALGQGPQFIFQYYEEEERQRGNFPDRFSGHQFPNYSSELNVNALLLGDSALYLCASSPEASPQETQYFGPGTRLLVL.

This clonotype has just a few counts. The J gene is TRBJ2-7, the V gene TRBV6-2 or TRBV6-3; 11 positions match TRBD2. The CDR3 spans 15 residues. V shed 2 bases and J 5 bases; nucleotides not matched to a gene: 5. Germline assignment: CDR1 MNHEY and CDR2 SVGEGT. The CDR3 bases are TGTGCCAGCAGTTACCGGACTAGCGGGTCCGACGAGCAGTACTTC. Amino acids: CASSYRTSGSDEQYF.

This clonotype occurred a few times. The chain joins TRBV6-1 to TRBJ1-3, with D possibly being TRBD1 (6 bases). Trimming stripped 6 bases from V and 5 bases from J, with 14 bases between. The germline CDR1 and CDR2 sequences are MNHNS and SASEGT. This CDR3 has 14 residues. CDR3 DNA: TGTGCCAGCAGATCCCGGGACAACAGAAACACCATATATTTT. It codes for CASRSRDNRNTIYF.

This clonotype has a handful of counts. The DNA of the CDR3 is TGTGCCAGCAGCCATCCAGGGAGGGACTACGAGCAGTACTTC. Translating it yields CASSHPGRDYEQYF. The chain links TRBV7-8 to TRBJ2-7; 7 bases map to TRBD2. V shed 5 bases and J 3 bases; nucleotides not matched to a gene: 7. The CDR3 sequence is 14 residues long. Germline-derived CDR1 and CDR2 are SGHVS and FQNEAQ.

The chain combines TRBV7-7 with TRBJ1-4; no clear D. The CDR3 is made up of 13 amino acids. Germline V gene lookup returns CDR1 SSHAT and CDR2 FNYEAQ (reference sequence). V lost 4 bases to trimming and J lost 5 bases, with 8 bases between them. CDR3 region: CASSSNINEKLFF. CDR3 coding DNA: TGTGCCAGCAGCTCCAACATAAATGAAAAACTGTTTTTT.

This clonotype turned up a few times. V is TRBV6-2 or TRBV6-3 and J is TRBJ2-3; D not certain. The ends were cut back, 2 bases at V and 6 bases at J, with 27 bases in the middle. Germline CDR1 reads MNHEY; CDR2 reads SVGEGT. The CDR3 consists of 19 residues. This chain's CDR3 is CASSYNLKQGPRGWDTQYF. DNA for the CDR3: TGTGCCAGCAGTTACAACCTCAAGCAAGGACCCCGAGGTTGGGATACGCAGTATTTT.

In its sample, this clonotype was seen many times. The rearrangement joins TRBV10-3 to TRBJ1-2, with 8 bases matching TRBD1. Germline V gene sequence: CDR1 ENHRY, CDR2 SYGVKD. This CDR3 has 13 amino acids. V was clipped by 6 bases and J by 8 bases; unmatched bases: 8. CDR3 bases: TGTGCCATCAGACCCGAGACAGGGGTAGGCTACACCTTC. Residues: CAIRPETGVGYTF.

This clonotype came up many times. The CDR3 sequence is CSVSDGGHGYTF. Here the CDR3 DNA reads TGCAGCGTTTCCGACGGTGGGCATGGCTACACCTTC. The chain combines TRBV29-1 with TRBJ1-2; D gene ambiguous. Germline V gene data show CDR1 as SQVTM and CDR2 as ANQGSEA. The length of the CDR3 is 12 residues. Trimming pared 5 bases from V and 6 bases from J, leaving 13 bases between.

V is TRBV24-1 and J is TRBJ2-1, with a possible D match to TRBD2 (5 bases). Trimming cost V 1 base and J 2 bases, with 5 bases left between them. CDR3 length equals 14 residues. Germline CDR1 is KGHDR and CDR2 is SFDVKD. The CDR3 loop reads CATSDFSAYNEQFF. CDR3 in DNA: TGTGCCACCAGTGATTTTAGCGCCTACAATGAGCAGTTCTTC.

There are a few counts of this clonotype. The chain uses TRBV21-1 and TRBJ2-7. TRBV21-1 constitutes a pseudogene. The CDR3 totals 14 residues. The CDR3 nucleotides read TGTGCCAGCAGCACGGACGGTACCTCCTACGAGCAGTACTTC. Residues: CASSTDGTSYEQYF.

This clonotype showed up many times. V usage is TRBV12-3 or TRBV12-4 and J usage is TRBJ2-2, with D hard to call. V lost 8 bases and J 0 bases, leaving 16 bases between the germline ends. The CDR3 is made up of 16 amino acids. This CDR3 is CASYRLAAPNTGELFF. CDR3 nucleotides: TGTGCCAGCTACCGTCTGGCGGCTCCGAACACCGGGGAGCTGTTTTTT.

This clonotype was observed a few times. V usage is TRBV20-1 and J usage is TRBJ2-7, with TRBD2 matching 12 bases. The CDR3 extends over 14 amino acids. The V and J ends lost 3 bases and 3 bases, in that order; junction bases with no gene match: 3. Germline assignment: CDR1 DFQATT and CDR2 SNEGSKA (reference sequence). This CDR3 is CSASLLAGGYEQYF. In nucleotides, the CDR3 is TGCAGTGCTAGTTTACTAGCGGGAGGCTACGAGCAGTACTTC.

The chain joins TRBV24-1 to TRBJ2-1, with TRBD2 matching over 12 bases. The CDR3 sequence is 14 residues long. In germline, CDR1 is KGHDR, CDR2 SFDVKD. J lost 1 base, V lost 12 bases, and 3 bases had no gene match. The CDR3, as DNA: TGTGCCTCCGGACTAGCGGGGTCCTACAATGAGCAGTTCTTC. Amino acid sequence: CASGLAGSYNEQFF.

This clonotype occurred many times. The chain employs TRBV7-2 and TRBJ2-3; TRBD2 matches 8 bases. The germline gives CDR1 SGHTA, CDR2 FQGNSA. CDR3 length: 15 amino acids. Trimming took 5 bases from V and 4 from J; bases not matched to a gene: 8. CDR3 DNA sequence: TGTGCCAGCAGCCGCCTGGCGGGGGGCCCAGATACGCAGTATTTT. Encoded protein: CASSRLAGGPDTQYF.

In its sample, this clonotype was seen many times. CDR3 sequence reads: CSASTPRRGPYEQYF. The CDR3 nucleotides are TGCAGTGCTAGCACGCCGCGGCGGGGACCCTACGAGCAGTACTTC. V usage is TRBV20-1 and J usage is TRBJ2-7; the D gene is possibly TRBD2 (6 bases). This CDR3 is 15 amino acids long. Between the trimmed V and J ends, which lost 3 bases and 2 bases, there was a span of 17 bases. Germline CDR1 and CDR2: DFQATT and SNEGSKA (reference sequence).

The chain combines TRBV12-3 or TRBV12-4 with TRBJ1-2, with D unclear. Trimming left V 5 bases short and J 2 bases short, with 12 bases between. The CDR3 has 14 amino acids. For the CDR3, the DNA is TGTGCCAGCAGTGCCCGGACTTTAAACTATGGCTACACCTTC. Translated: CASSARTLNYGYTF.

This rearrangement joins TRBV7-2 to TRBJ2-3; 7 nucleotides match TRBD2. This CDR3 has 17 residues. Unmatched junction bases numbered 12, after V lost 2 bases and J lost 4 bases. In germline, CDR1 is SGHTA, CDR2 FQGNSA. In DNA, the CDR3 is TGTGCCAGCAGCTTATGGACGGGGGGTATACGGGCAGATACGCAGTATTTT. It codes for CASSLWTGGIRADTQYF.

This clonotype showed up just a few times. The V gene is TRBV27, the J gene TRBJ2-1; 10 bases match TRBD1. The CDR3 spans 13 residues. The trim removed 5 bases at V and 9 bases at J, leaving 4 bases unmatched. The germline gives CDR1 MNHEY, CDR2 SMNVEV (reference sequence). CDR3 nucleotides: TGTGCCAGCAGTCTGACAGGGGGCGCTGAGCAGTTCTTC. Translation gives CASSLTGGAEQFF.

The V and J genes are TRBV5-5 and TRBJ1-2, with D uncertain. The germline V gene encodes CDR1 SGHKS and CDR2 YYEKEE (reference sequence). The germline V and J ends were trimmed by 4 bases and 6 bases, with 13 bases remaining between them. This CDR3 is built from 13 residues. CDR3 nucleotide sequence: TGTGCCAGCAGCCCAGAGACTTGGGATGGCTACACCTTC. Protein sequence: CASSPETWDGYTF.

The chain carries TRBV20-1 and TRBJ2-6; 10 nucleotides agree with TRBD2. This CDR3 contains 17 residues. The germline gives CDR1 DFQATT, CDR2 SNEGSKA (reference sequence). J gave up 4 bases and V 5 bases, and 11 bases lay outside the gene matches. The CDR3 DNA reads TGCAGTGCTCAGGGGGCTAGCGGGGGAGGAGGGGCCAACGTCCTGACTTTC. This gives the protein CSAQGASGGGGANVLTF.